A single sample gave rise to the 18 T cell receptor beta chains below, sequenced in a study of blood T cell repertoires in COVID-19. This table comes from immunoSEQ multiplex PCR, and its TCRdb copy is limited to in-frame clones, with some not included. The data hold roughly 76,000 clones, with 82% observed a single time. Material for sequencing was peripheral blood. Receptors originate from a woman aged 70 to 79 with acute or convalescent COVID-19.

This chain links TRBV5-4 with TRBJ1-1; tentative D call: TRBD1 (5 bases). V lost 2 bases to trimming and J lost 6 bases, with 17 bases between them. The CDR3 spans 15 residues. Germline V lookup: CDR1 SGHNT, CDR2 YYREEE (reference sequence). CDR3 coding DNA: TGTGCCAGCAGCTTACGGGGGACGGGAGGGTCTGAAGCTTTCTTT. Protein sequence: CASSLRGTGGSEAFF.

This sequence joins TRBV4-2 and TRBJ2-7, with TRBD2 as a possible D gene (5 bases). Trimming removed 3 bases at V and 3 bases at J, with 12 bases between. The CDR3 sequence is 14 residues long. Germline loops: CDR1 LGHNA, CDR2 YNFKEQ. In DNA form, the CDR3 reads TGTGCCAGCAGCCACATCGGGATTGGCTACGAGCAGTACTTC. Its translation is CASSHIGIGYEQYF.

The rearrangement joins TRBV18 to TRBJ2-3; possible D gene TRBD2, 6 bases. CDR3 length: 13 residues. V lost 1 base, J lost 4 bases, and 6 bases lay in between. In germline, CDR1 is KGHSH, CDR2 LQKENI. The CDR3 DNA is TGTGCCAGCTCACCACGGGAGGCAGATACGCAGTATTTT. Translated, it gives CASSPREADTQYF.

V usage is TRBV15 and J usage is TRBJ2-2; 7 nucleotides align to TRBD2. J gave up 4 bases and V 10 bases, and 15 bases lay outside the gene matches. The CDR3 is made up of 16 amino acids. Germline loops: CDR1 LNHNV, CDR2 YYDKDF (reference sequence). The DNA for the CDR3 is TGTGCCAACTACTTATGGACTAGTCGGGCCACCGGGGAGCTGTTTTTT. Its protein is CANYLWTSRATGELFF.

The rearrangement joins TRBV6-5 to TRBJ2-7; 10 bases line up with TRBD2. The CDR3 length is 14 residues. CDR1 is MNHEY, CDR2 SVGAGI, per germline. The V gene end was trimmed by 7 bases and the J gene end by 4 bases; junction bases not matched to a gene: 7. CDR3 protein: CASTSGTSVYEQYF. DNA for the CDR3: TGTGCCAGCACCTCCGGGACTAGCGTTTACGAGCAGTACTTC.

The chain recombines TRBV9 with TRBJ2-5, with TRBD1 matching over 9 bases. V shed 4 bases, J shed 5 bases, and the junction held 15 bases outside the gene matches. The germline CDR1 and CDR2 sequences are SGDLS and YYNGEE. This CDR3 region has 17 residues. The CDR3 protein is CASSPPRNRGLEETQYF. DNA for the CDR3: TGTGCCAGCAGCCCCCCCCGGAACAGGGGGCTGGAGGAGACCCAGTACTTC.

The chain links TRBV19 to TRBJ2-5, with 7 positions matching TRBD1. In germline, CDR1 is LNHDA, CDR2 SQIVND (reference sequence). With V trimmed by 3 bases and J by 5 bases, 9 bases remained unmatched. CDR3 length: 15 amino acids. The CDR3 protein is CASSIQYRGWETQYF. CDR3 nucleotides: TGTGCCAGTAGTATCCAATACAGGGGTTGGGAGACCCAGTACTTC.

The rearrangement links TRBV30 to TRBJ1-6; D gene uncertain. Germline CDR1 reads GTSNPN; CDR2 reads SVGIG (reference sequence). The CDR3 extends over 18 amino acids. V lost 6 bases, J lost 7 bases, and 28 bases lay in between. The CDR3 nucleotides are TGTGCCTGTACACCACCCTCGCGGAAGTTCCAGAACAATTCACCCCTCCACTTT. It translates to CACTPPSRKFQNNSPLHF.

The genes are TRBV2 and TRBJ2-7; the D is unclear. This CDR3 comprises 13 residues. Germline CDR1 reads SNHLY; CDR2 reads FYNNEI. The ends were cut back, 1 base at V and 7 bases at J, with 11 bases in the middle. The CDR3 nucleotides are TGTGCCAGCAGTGAAGACGCGCTTCGAGAGCAGTACTTC. It yields the protein CASSEDALREQYF.

The count of this clone is one. The chain combines TRBV6-4 with TRBJ2-2; possibly TRBD1 for D (5 bases). The germline gives CDR1 MRHNA, CDR2 SNTAGT. V lost 6 bases, J lost 2 bases, and 16 bases lay in between. CDR3 length: 16 amino acids. CDR3 in DNA: TGTGCCAGCAGCCCCAGCCCGACAGCCAACACCGGGGAGCTGTTTTTT. It specifies CASSPSPTANTGELFF.

This chain uses TRBV27 with TRBJ1-2; 8 nucleotides match TRBD1. Unmatched junction bases numbered 5, after V lost 6 bases and J lost 2 bases. Germline CDR1 and CDR2: MNHEY and SMNVEV (reference sequence). The CDR3 has 14 residues. CDR3 in amino acids: CASRPPGGNYGYTF. The CDR3 region has the DNA TGTGCCAGCAGACCCCCAGGGGGCAACTATGGCTACACCTTC.

CDR3 coding DNA: TGCAGCGTTGAGGGGGGCGGACAGGGCCGGGAGACCCAGTACTTC. Translation: CSVEGGGQGRETQYF. This chain uses TRBV29-1 with TRBJ2-5; 8 nucleotides agree with TRBD1. V lost 3 bases and J lost 5; bases outside the gene matches: 11. Germline CDR1 SQVTM, CDR2 ANQGSEA. This CDR3 region has 15 residues.

This clone appeared once. V is TRBV28 and J is TRBJ1-2; no clear D gene. V was pared by 6 bases and J by 7 bases, with 9 bases between. CDR1 and CDR2 from the germline V gene are MDHEN and SYDVKM. The CDR3 loop spans 11 amino acids. CDR3 in amino acids: CASRYRGGYTF. The CDR3 nucleotides are TGTGCCAGCAGATACCGGGGTGGCTACACCTTC.

This chain links TRBV6-6 with TRBJ2-7; TRBD2 matches 12 bases. Germline lookup yields CDR1 MNHNY and CDR2 SVGAGI (reference sequence). V gave up 6 bases and J gave up 4 bases; unmatched junction bases: 7. The length of the CDR3 is 15 residues. The CDR3 reads CASRGTSGRSYEQYF. In DNA, the CDR3 is TGTGCCAGCAGGGGAACTAGCGGGAGGTCTTACGAGCAGTACTTC.

The J gene is TRBJ2-1, the V gene TRBV15, with 12 bases identical to TRBD2. In germline, CDR1 is LNHNV, CDR2 YYDKDF (reference sequence). The CDR3 has 15 amino acids. With V trimmed by 8 bases and J by 5 bases, 7 bases remained unmatched. The CDR3 DNA sequence: TGTGCCACCTCCGGACTAGCGGGATTAAACAATGAGCAGTTCTTC. It encodes CATSGLAGLNNEQFF.

The genes are TRBV7-6 and TRBJ1-3, with D possibly TRBD1 on 6 matching bases. The V gene lost 2 bases and the J gene lost 4 bases, with 12 bases spanning the gap. The CDR3 totals 15 residues. Germline lookup yields CDR1 SGHVS and CDR2 FNYEAQ. The CDR3 protein is CASSLSHTGGNTIYF. For the CDR3, the DNA is TGTGCCAGCAGCTTATCACATACAGGGGGAAACACCATATATTTT. Full variable domain (outside the CDR3, taken from reference TRBV7-6 and TRBJ1-3): GAGVSQSPRYKVTKRGQDVALRCDPISGHVSLYWYRQALGQGPEFLTYFNYEAQQDKSGLPNDRFSAERPEGSISTLTIQRTEQRDSAMYRCASSLSHTGGNTIYFGEGSWLTVV.

This chain links TRBV24-1 with TRBJ2-6; possibly TRBD2 for D (6 bases). CDR3 length: 18 residues. Trimming stripped 5 bases from V and 0 bases from J, with 16 bases between. Germline V gives CDR1 KGHDR, CDR2 SFDVKD. CDR3 DNA: TGTGCCACCAGTGGGCGGGACGGAAGCTACTCTGGGGCCAACGTCCTGACTTTC. This encodes CATSGRDGSYSGANVLTF.

This sequence joins TRBV30 and TRBJ2-2; D is unclear. V lost 5 bases and J lost 1, with 11 bases in between. The CDR3 is 14 amino acids. Germline-derived CDR1 and CDR2 are GTSNPN and SVGIG (reference sequence). CDR3 nucleotide sequence: TGTGCCTGGCCTATCGACTTGAACACCGGGGAGCTGTTTTTT. This encodes CAWPIDLNTGELFF.